This entry is about one T cell receptor beta chain. The sample belongs to a study of blood T cell repertoires in COVID-19. The overall study: From the United States, Italy and Spain came samples of acute and convalescent COVID-19. Sample material is recorded as cDNA or gDNA derived from T cells, B-cell-depleted T cells, or PBMCs.

Germline CDR1 LGHDT, CDR2 YNNKEL (reference sequence). The CDR3 contains 16 residues. The V segment lost 6 bases and the J segment 0 bases; nucleotides outside the gene matches: 3. The authors' processing: Estimates of nucleated cell counts were drawn from the amplification of reference gene primers. Generated by immunoSEQ multiplex PCR, the TCRdb table keeps only in-frame clones and is missing some. V and J calls and clone size follow that table, whereas D and trimming were derived from the DNA. The sample includes approximately 130,000 clones, more than 75% of them seen just once. The rearrangement uses TRBV3-1 (or the pseudogene TRBV3-2) and TRBJ1-6, with 9 bases lining up with TRBD1. The clonotype was recovered from a human donor in a cohort sampled during active COVID-19. Sequenced input: peripheral blood. The CDR3 protein is CASRTGGSSYNSPLHF. The DNA of the CDR3 is TGTGCCAGCAGAACAGGGGGCTCCTCCTATAATTCACCCCTCCACTTT.